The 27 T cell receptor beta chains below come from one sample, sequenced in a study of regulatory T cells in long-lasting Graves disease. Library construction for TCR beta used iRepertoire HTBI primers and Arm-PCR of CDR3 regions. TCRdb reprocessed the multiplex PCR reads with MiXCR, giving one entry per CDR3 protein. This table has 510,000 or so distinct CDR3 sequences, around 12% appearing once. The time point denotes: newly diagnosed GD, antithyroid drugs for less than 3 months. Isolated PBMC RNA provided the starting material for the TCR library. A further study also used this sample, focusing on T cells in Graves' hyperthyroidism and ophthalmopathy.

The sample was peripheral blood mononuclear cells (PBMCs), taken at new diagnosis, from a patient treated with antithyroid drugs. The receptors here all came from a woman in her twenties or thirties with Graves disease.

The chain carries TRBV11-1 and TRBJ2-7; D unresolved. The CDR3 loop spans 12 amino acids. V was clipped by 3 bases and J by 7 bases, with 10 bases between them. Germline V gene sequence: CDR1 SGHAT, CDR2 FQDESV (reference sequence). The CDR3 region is CASSLGYNEQYF. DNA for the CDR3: TGTGCCAGCAGCTTGGGCTACAATGAGCAGTACTTC.

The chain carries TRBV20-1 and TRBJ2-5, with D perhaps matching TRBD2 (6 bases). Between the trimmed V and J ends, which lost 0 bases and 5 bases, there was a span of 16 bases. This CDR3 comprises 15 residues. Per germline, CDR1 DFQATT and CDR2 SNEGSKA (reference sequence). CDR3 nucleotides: TGCAGTGCTAGAGAGGTGAAGAGCGGGTGGGAGACCCAGTACTTC. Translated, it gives CSAREVKSGWETQYF.

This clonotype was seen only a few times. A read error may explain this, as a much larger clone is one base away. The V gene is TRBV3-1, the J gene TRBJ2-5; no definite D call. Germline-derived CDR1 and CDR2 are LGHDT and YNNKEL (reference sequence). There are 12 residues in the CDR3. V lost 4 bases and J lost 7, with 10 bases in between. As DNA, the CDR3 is TGTGCCAGCAGCCCCGGTTGGTGGACCCAGTACTTC. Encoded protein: CASSPGWWTQYF.

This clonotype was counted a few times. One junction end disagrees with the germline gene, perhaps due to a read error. This CDR3 is CASSHIAGGPGELVF. The DNA of the CDR3 is TGTGCCAGCAGTCATATAGCGGGAGGCCCCGGGGAGCTGGTTTTT. J is TRBJ2-2 and V is TRBV9; the match to TRBD2 covers 10 bases. The CDR3 sequence is 15 residues long. CDR1 SGDLS and CDR2 YYNGEE come from the germline V gene.

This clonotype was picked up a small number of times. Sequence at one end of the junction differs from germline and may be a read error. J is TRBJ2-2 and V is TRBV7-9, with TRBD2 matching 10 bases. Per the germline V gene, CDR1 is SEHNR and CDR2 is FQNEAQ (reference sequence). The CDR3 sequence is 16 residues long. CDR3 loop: CASSFWLAGVLGELLF. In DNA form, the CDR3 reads TGTGCCAGCAGCTTCTGGCTAGCGGGAGTGCTCGGGGAGCTGCTTTTT.

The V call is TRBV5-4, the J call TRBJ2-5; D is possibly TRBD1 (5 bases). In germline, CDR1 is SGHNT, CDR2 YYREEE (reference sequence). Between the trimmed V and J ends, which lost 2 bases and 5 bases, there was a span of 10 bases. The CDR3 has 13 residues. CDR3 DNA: TGTGCCAGCAGCTTTCAGACAGATGAGACCCAGTACTTC. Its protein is CASSFQTDETQYF.

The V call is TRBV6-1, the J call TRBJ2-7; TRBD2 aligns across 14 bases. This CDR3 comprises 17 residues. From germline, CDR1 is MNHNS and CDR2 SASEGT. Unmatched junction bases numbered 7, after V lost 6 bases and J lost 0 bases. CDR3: CASRGLAGGMSSYEQYF. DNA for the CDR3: TGTGCCAGCAGAGGACTAGCGGGAGGAATGAGCTCCTACGAGCAGTACTTC.

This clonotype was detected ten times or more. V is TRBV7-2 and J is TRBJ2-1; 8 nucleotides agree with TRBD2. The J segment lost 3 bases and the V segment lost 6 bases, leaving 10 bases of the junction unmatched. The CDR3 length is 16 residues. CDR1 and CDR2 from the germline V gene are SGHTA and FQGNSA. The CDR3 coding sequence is TGTGCCAGCAGTTCCTCCGGGACTAGGGGCTACAATGAGCAGTTCTTC. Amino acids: CASSSSGTRGYNEQFF.

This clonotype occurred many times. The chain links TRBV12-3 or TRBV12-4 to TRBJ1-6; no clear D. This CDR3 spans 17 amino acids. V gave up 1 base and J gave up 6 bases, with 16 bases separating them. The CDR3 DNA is TGTGCCAGCAGTTTAGATGCTTACGGGCAGATTAATTCACCCCTCCACTTT. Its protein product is CASSLDAYGQINSPLHF.

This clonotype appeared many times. The chain's CDR3 is CASSQGQGSETQYF. CDR3 bases: TGCGCCAGCAGCCAAGGACAGGGTTCGGAGACCCAGTACTTC. V and J are TRBV4-1 and TRBJ2-5; 7 positions agree with TRBD1. Germline V gene lookup returns CDR1 MGHRA and CDR2 YSYEKL. With V trimmed by 1 base and J by 5 bases, 4 bases remained unmatched. This CDR3 spans 14 amino acids.

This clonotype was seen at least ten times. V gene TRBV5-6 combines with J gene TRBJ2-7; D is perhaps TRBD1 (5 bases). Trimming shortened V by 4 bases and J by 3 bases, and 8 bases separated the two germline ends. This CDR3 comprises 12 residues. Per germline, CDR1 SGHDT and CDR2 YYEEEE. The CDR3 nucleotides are TGTGCCAGCAGCGTAGACAGCTACGAGCAGTACTTC. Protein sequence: CASSVDSYEQYF.

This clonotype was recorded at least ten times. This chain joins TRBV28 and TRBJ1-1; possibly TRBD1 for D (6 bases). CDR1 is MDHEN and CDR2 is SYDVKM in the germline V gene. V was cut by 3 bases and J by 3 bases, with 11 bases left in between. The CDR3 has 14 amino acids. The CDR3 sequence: CASSFGGPHTEAFF. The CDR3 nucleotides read TGTGCCAGCAGTTTCGGGGGGCCGCACACTGAAGCTTTCTTT.

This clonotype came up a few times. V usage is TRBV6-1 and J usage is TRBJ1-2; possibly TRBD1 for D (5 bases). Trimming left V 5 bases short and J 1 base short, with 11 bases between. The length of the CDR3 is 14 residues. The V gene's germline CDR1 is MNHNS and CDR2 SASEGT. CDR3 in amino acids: CASSTGRDNYGYTF. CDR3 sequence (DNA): TGTGCCAGCAGTACGGGACGCGATAACTATGGCTACACCTTC.

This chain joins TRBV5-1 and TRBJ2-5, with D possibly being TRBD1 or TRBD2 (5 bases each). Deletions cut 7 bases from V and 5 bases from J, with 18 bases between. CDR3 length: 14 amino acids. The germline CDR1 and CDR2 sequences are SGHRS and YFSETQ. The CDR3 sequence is CASHRGYSDETQYF. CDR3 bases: TGCGCCAGCCATCGGGGCTACAGCGACGAGACCCAGTACTTC.

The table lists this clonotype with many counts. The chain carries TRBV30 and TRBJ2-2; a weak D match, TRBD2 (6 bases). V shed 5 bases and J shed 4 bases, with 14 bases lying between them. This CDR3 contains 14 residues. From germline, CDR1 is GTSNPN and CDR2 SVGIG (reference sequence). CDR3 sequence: CAWVGGPLTGELFF. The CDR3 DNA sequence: TGTGCCTGGGTGGGGGGACCCCTCACCGGGGAGCTGTTTTTT.

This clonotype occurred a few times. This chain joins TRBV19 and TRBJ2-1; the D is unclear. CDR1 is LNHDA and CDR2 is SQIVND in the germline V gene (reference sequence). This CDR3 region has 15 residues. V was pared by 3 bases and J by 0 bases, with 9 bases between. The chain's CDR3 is CASSMAGSSYNEQFF. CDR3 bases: TGTGCCAGTAGTATGGCCGGTAGCTCCTACAATGAGCAGTTCTTC. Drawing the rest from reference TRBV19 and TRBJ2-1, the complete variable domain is DGGITQSPKYLFRKEGQNVTLSCEQNLNHDAMYWYRQDPGQGLRLIYYSQIVNDFQKGDIAEGYSVSREKKESFPLTVTSAQKNPTAFYLCASSMAGSSYNEQFFGPGTRLTVL.

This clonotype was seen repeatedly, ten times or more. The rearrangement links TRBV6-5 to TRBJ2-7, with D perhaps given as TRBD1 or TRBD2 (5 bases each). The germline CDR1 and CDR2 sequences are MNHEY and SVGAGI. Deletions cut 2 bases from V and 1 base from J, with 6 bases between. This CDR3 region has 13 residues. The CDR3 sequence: CASSYGGSYEQYF. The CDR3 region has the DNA TGTGCCAGCAGTTACGGGGGATCCTACGAGCAGTACTTC.

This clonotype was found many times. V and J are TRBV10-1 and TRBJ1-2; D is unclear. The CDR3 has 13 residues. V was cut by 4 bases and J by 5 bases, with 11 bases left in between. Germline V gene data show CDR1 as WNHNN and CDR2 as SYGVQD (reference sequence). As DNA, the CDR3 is TGCGCCAGCAGTGCCAACGCGGGATATGGCTACACCTTC. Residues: CASSANAGYGYTF.

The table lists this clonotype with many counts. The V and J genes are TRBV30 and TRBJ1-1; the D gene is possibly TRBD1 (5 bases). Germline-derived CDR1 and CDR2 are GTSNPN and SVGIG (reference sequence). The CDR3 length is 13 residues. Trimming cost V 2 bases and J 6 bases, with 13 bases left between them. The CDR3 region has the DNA TGTGCCTGGAGTCTTGGGGCGAGGTCTGAAGCTTTCTTT. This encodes CAWSLGARSEAFF.

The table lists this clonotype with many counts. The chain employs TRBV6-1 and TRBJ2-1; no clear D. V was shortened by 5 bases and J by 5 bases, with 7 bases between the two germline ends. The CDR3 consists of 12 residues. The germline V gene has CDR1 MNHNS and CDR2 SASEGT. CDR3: CASSLTDNEQFF. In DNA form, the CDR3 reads TGTGCCAGCAGTCTCACGGACAATGAGCAGTTCTTC.

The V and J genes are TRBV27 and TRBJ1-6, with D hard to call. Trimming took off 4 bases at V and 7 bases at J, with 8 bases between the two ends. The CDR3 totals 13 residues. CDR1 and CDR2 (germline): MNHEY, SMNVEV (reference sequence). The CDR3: CASSWRANSPLHF. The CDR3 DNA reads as TGTGCCAGCAGTTGGAGAGCGAATTCACCCCTCCACTTT.

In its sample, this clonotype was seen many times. As DNA, the CDR3 is TGTGCCAGCAGTTTAGGTGGGACAGGCGGGGTGGAACTGTTTTTT. It encodes CASSLGGTGGVELFF. The chain uses TRBV12-3 or TRBV12-4 and TRBJ1-4; 8 bases line up with TRBD1. The CDR3 sequence is 15 residues long. V shed 1 base and J 12 bases; nucleotides not matched to a gene: 10.

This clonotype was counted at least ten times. The CDR3 loop reads CSVERLAGVGTDTQYF. In nucleotides, the CDR3 is TGCAGCGTTGAAAGACTAGCGGGAGTCGGCACAGATACGCAGTATTTT. J is TRBJ2-3 and V is TRBV29-1; 12 bases map to TRBD2. The CDR3 is 16 residues long. Germline values: CDR1 SQVTM, CDR2 ANQGSEA. Germline trimming cut 2 bases from V and 1 base from J; bases unmatched to any gene: 4.

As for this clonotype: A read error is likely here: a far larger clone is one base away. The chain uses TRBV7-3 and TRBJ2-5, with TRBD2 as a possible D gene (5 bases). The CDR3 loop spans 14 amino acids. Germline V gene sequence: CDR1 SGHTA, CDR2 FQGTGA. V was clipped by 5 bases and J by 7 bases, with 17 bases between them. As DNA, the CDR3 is TGTGCCAGCAGCCCAGCCCTGGGGAGTGGGACCCAGTACTTC. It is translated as CASSPALGSGTQYF.

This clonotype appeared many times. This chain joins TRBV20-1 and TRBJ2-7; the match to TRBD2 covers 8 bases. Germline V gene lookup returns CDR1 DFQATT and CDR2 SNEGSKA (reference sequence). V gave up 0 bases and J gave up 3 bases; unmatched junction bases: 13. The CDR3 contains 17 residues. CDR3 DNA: TGCAGTGCTAGAGATCCGGCGGGAGGTAGTAACGGCTACGAGCAGTACTTC. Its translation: CSARDPAGGSNGYEQYF.

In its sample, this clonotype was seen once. CDR3 sequence: CASNSGFSSGNTIYF. As DNA, the CDR3 is TGTGCCAGCAATTCAGGGTTCAGCTCTGGAAACACCATATATTTT. V and J are TRBV6-1 and TRBJ1-3, with D perhaps matching TRBD1 (5 bases). CDR3 length: 15 amino acids. Per the germline V gene, CDR1 is MNHNS and CDR2 is SASEGT. Trimming cost V 7 bases and J 0 bases, with 13 bases left between them.

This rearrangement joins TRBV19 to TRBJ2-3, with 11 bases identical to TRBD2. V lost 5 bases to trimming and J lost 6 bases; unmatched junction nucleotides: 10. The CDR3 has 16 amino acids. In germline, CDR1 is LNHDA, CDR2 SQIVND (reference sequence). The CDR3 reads CASSPGLAGERDTQYF. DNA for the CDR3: TGTGCCAGTAGTCCAGGACTAGCGGGCGAAAGGGATACGCAGTATTTT.